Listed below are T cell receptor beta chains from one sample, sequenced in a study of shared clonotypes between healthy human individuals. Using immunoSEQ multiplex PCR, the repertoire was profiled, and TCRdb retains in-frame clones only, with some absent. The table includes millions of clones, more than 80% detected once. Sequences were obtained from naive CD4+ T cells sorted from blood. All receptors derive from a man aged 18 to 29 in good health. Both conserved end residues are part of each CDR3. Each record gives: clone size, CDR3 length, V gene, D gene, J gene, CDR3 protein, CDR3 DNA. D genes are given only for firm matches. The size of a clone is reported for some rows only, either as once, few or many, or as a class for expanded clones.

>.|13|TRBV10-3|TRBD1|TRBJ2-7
CAISGTGNYEQYF
TGTGCCATCAGTGGGACAGGGAACTACGAGCAGTACTTC
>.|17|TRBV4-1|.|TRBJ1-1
CASSQDEAGSHNTEAFF
TGCGCCAGCAGCCAAGATGAGGCAGGCTCCCATAACACTGAAGCTTTCTTT
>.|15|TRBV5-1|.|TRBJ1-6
CASSLEQGRSAPLHF
TGCGCCAGCAGCTTGGAGCAGGGGAGATCGGCACCCCTCCACTTT
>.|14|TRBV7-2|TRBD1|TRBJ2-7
CASSLVGTAYEQYF
TGTGCCAGCAGCTTAGTCGGGACAGCTTACGAGCAGTACTTC
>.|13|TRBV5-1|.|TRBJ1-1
CASSGRANTEAFF
TGCGCCAGCAGCGGCAGGGCGAACACTGAAGCTTTCTTT
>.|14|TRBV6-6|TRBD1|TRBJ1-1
CASSYGTGDTEAFF
TGTGCCAGCAGTTACGGGACAGGGGACACTGAAGCTTTCTTT
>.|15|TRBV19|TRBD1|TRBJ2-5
CASREDRGRGETQYF
TGTGCCAGTAGAGAGGACAGGGGGCGCGGCGAGACCCAGTACTTC
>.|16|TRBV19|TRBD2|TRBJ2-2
CASSMGLALDTGELFF
TGTGCCAGTAGTATGGGACTAGCGTTGGACACCGGGGAGCTGTTTTTT
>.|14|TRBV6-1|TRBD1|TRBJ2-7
CASSGRDRAVEQYF
TGTGCCAGCAGTGGCCGGGACAGGGCTGTTGAGCAGTACTTC
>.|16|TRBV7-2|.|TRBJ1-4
CASSPGGPGLNEKLFF
TGTGCCAGCAGCCCCGGGGGGCCCGGACTAAATGAAAAACTGTTTTTT
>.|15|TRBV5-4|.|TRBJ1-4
CASSLGGQENEKLFF
TGTGCCAGCAGCTTGGGGGGACAAGAAAATGAAAAACTGTTTTTT
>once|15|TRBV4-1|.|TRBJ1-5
CASSRAPLVAQPQHF
TGCGCCAGCAGCCGAGCTCCCCTCGTGGCTCAGCCCCAGCATTTT
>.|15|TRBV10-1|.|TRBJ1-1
CASSENEAGCAEAFF
TGCGCCAGCAGTGAAAACGAAGCGGGGTGCGCTGAAGCTTTCTTT
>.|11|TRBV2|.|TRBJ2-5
CAGGLEETQYF
TGTGCCGGTGGACTCGAAGAGACCCAGTACTTC
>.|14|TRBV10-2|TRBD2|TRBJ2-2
CASRGGFNTGELFF
TGCGCCAGTCGGGGGGGGTTCAACACCGGGGAGCTGTTTTTT
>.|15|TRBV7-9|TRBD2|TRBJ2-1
CASSLGLFGRNEQFF
TGTGCCAGCAGCTTAGGATTATTCGGGAGGAATGAGCAGTTCTTC
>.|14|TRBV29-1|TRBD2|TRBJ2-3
CSVGTSGSLDTQYF
TGCAGCGTAGGGACTAGCGGGAGCTTAGATACGCAGTATTTT
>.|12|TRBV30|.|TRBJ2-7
CAWTGSSYEQYF
TGTGCCTGGACAGGTAGCTCCTACGAGCAGTACTTC
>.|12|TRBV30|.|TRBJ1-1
CAWSVPNTEAFF
TGTGCCTGGAGTGTACCGAACACTGAAGCTTTCTTT
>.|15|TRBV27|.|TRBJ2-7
CASSFLGGSSYEQYF
TGTGCCAGCAGTTTCCTAGGCGGGTCCTCCTACGAGCAGTACTTC
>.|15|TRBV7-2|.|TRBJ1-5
CASSPGGGRNQPQHF
TGTGCCAGCAGCCCCGGGGGGGGCCGGAATCAGCCCCAGCATTTT
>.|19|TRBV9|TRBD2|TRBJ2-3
CASSVGSGGGSLGSDTQYF
TGTGCCAGCAGCGTAGGTTCGGGAGGCGGGAGCTTGGGATCAGATACGCAGTATTTT
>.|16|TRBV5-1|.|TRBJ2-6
CASSLGGKVGANVLTF
TGCGCCAGCAGCTTGGGAGGTAAGGTTGGGGCCAACGTCCTGACTTTC
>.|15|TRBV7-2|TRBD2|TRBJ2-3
CASSSSGIGTDTQYF
TGTGCCAGCAGCTCTAGCGGGATCGGCACAGATACGCAGTATTTT
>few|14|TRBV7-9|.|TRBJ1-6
CASSLGRDNSPLHF
TGTGCCAGCAGCCTCGGACGGGATAATTCACCCCTCCACTTT
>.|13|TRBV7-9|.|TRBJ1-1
CASSLSPGTEAFF
TGTGCCAGCAGCTTGTCCCCGGGCACTGAAGCTTTCTTT
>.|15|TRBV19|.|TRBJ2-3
CASSMNVAGTDTQYF
TGTGCCAGTAGTATGAATGTCGCGGGCACAGATACGCAGTATTTT
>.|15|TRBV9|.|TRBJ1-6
CASSADLSYNSPLHF
TGTGCCAGCAGCGCGGACTTGAGTTATAATTCACCCCTCCACTTT
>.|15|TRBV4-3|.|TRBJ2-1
CASSYGKSSYNEQFF
TGCGCCAGCAGCTACGGGAAATCCTCCTACAATGAGCAGTTCTTC
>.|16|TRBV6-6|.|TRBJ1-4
CASSYRRTEVGEKLFF
TGTGCCAGCAGTTACCGACGGACAGAAGTCGGGGAAAAACTGTTTTTT
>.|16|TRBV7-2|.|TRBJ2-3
CASSLMPASVADTQYF
TGTGCCAGCAGCTTAATGCCGGCTAGCGTTGCAGATACGCAGTATTTT
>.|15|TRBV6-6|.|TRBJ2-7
CASSYSPPDSYEQYF
TGTGCCAGCAGTTACTCCCCACCGGACAGTTACGAGCAGTACTTC
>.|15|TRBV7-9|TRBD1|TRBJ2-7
CASSRRQGGIYEQYF
TGTGCCAGCAGTCGGCGACAGGGTGGCATCTACGAGCAGTACTTC
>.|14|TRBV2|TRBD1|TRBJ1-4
CASRSGQANEKLFF
TGTGCCAGCAGGAGCGGACAGGCGAATGAAAAACTGTTTTTT
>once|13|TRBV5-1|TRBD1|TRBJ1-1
CASSQIQGAEAFF
TGCGCCAGCAGCCAAATACAGGGGGCTGAAGCTTTCTTT
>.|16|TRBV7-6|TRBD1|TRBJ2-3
CASSPRDRGPADTQYF
TGTGCCAGCAGCCCGCGGGACAGGGGGCCGGCAGATACGCAGTATTTT
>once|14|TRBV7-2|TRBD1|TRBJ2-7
CASSYLGQGREQYF
TGTGCCAGCAGCTACCTTGGACAGGGAAGGGAGCAGTACTTC
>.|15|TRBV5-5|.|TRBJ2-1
CASSHEGSSYNEQFF
TGTGCCAGCAGCCACGAGGGCAGCTCCTACAATGAGCAGTTCTTC
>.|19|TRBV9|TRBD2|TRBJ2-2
CASSVSLAGRDANTGELFF
TGTGCCAGCAGCGTATCGCTAGCGGGGAGAGACGCGAACACCGGGGAGCTGTTTTTT
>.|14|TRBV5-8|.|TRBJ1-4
CASSLTDRPEKLFF
TGTGCCAGCAGCTTAACTGACAGGCCTGAAAAACTGTTTTTT
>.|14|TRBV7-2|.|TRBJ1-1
CASSSRGANTEAFF
TGTGCCAGCAGCTCCCGAGGGGCGAACACTGAAGCTTTCTTT
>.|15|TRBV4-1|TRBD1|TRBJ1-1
CASSHPGTGATEAFF
TGCGCCAGCAGCCACCCGGGGACAGGGGCCACTGAAGCTTTCTTT
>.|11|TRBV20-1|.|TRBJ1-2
CSAADYYGYTF
TGCAGTGCTGCTGATTACTATGGCTACACCTTC
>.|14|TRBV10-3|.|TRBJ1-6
CAISDVRGNSPLHF
TGTGCCATCAGTGATGTCAGGGGAAATTCACCCCTCCACTTT
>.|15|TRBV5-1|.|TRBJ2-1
CASSLGGVTYNEQFF
TGCGCCAGCAGCTTAGGGGGTGTCACCTACAATGAGCAGTTCTTC
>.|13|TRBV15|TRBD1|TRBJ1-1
CATRFTGATEAFF
TGTGCCACCAGGTTCACAGGGGCCACTGAAGCTTTCTTT
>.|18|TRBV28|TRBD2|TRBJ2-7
CASTTGTSGSVRAYEQYF
TGTGCCAGCACGACCGGGACTAGCGGGAGCGTGAGAGCCTACGAGCAGTACTTC
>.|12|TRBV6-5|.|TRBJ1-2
CASSPDGYGYTF
TGTGCCAGCAGCCCTGACGGCTATGGCTACACCTTC
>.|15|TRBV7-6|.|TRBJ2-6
CASSPAGSGANVLTF
TGTGCCAGCAGCCCAGCAGGGTCTGGGGCCAACGTCCTGACTTTC
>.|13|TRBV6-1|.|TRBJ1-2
CASYGGEGYGYTF
TGTGCCAGCTACGGGGGGGAAGGGTATGGCTACACCTTC
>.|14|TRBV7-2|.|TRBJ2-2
CASSPTVLTGELFF
TGTGCCAGCAGCCCCACCGTCCTCACCGGGGAGCTGTTTTTT
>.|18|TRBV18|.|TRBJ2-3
CASSPTRFLASSTDTQYF
TGTGCCAGCTCACCTACGAGATTTTTGGCGAGTAGCACAGATACGCAGTATTTT
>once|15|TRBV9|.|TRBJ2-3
CASSPEDYGTDTQYF
TGTGCCAGCAGCCCTGAGGACTACGGCACAGATACGCAGTATTTT
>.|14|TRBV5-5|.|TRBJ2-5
CASSPGLILETQYF
TGTGCCAGCAGCCCGGGACTTATTTTGGAGACCCAGTACTTC
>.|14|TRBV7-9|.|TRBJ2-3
CARNDRSSTDTQYF
TGTGCCAGGAACGACAGAAGTTCCACAGATACGCAGTATTTT
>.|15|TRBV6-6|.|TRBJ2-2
CASSYSGGTTGELFF
TGTGCCAGCAGTTACTCGGGGGGAACAACCGGGGAGCTGTTTTTT